A few counts support the clone carrying this T cell receptor (beta chain). Its antigen is unidentified. The CDR3 runs 15 residues. Trimming took 6 bases from V and 4 from J; bases not matched to a gene: 7. The germline CDR1 and CDR2 sequences are KGHSH and LQKENI. Separate cDNA molecules each had unique molecular identifiers attached to them. One entry per CDR3 protein, called by TCRdb with MiXCR from the 5' RACE reads. This table holds over 90,000 distinct CDR3 sequences, more than 10% found once. This entry is derived from a study of early T cells in non-severe SARS-CoV-2 infection. As for the study in general: Alpha and beta chains were unpaired, from unsorted whole-blood bulk RNA. General study points: Lookups in VDJdb leaned toward anti-spike CD8 responses and missed private and CD4 specificities.

Source: whole blood, taken at baseline. The chain has TRBV18 and TRBJ2-7; 12 positions match TRBD2. The receptor was derived from an adult who was a healthcare worker with PCR-confirmed SARS-CoV-2 infection or an uninfected control (not recorded which). The DNA for the CDR3 is TGTGCCAGCTCGCGGACCGGGACTAGCGGGTACGAGCAGTACTTC. As protein: CASSRTGTSGYEQYF.